This is a list of T cell receptor beta chains from one sample in a study of identical twins. TCRdb called the 5' RACE reads again in MiXCR, with one record for every CDR3 protein. The sample includes 1.5 million or so distinct CDR3 sequences, about 31% of them seen just once. Specimen: cord blood. The receptors stem from a newborn girl in good health. Each CDR3 is given with its conserved first and last residue. The D gene is left open where the match is weak. The size of a clone is reported for some rows only, either as once, few or many, or as a class for expanded clones.

clone size: .; J gene: TRBJ2-7; V gene: TRBV20-1; D gene: TRBD2; CDR3 protein: CSASAGTSSYEQYF; CDR3 DNA: TGCAGTGCTAGTGCCGGGACTAGCTCCTACGAGCAGTACTTC
clone size: few; J gene: TRBJ1-1; V gene: TRBV12-3/TRBV12-4; D gene: .; CDR3 protein: CASSFRSYTEAFF; CDR3 DNA: TGTGCCAGCAGCTTCAGGAGTTACACTGAAGCTTTCTTT
clone size: .; J gene: TRBJ1-3; V gene: TRBV7-9; D gene: .; CDR3 protein: CSSNEGNTIYF; CDR3 DNA: TGTTCCAGCAACGAAGGAAACACCATATATTTT
clone size: few; J gene: TRBJ2-7; V gene: TRBV2; D gene: .; CDR3 protein: CASGDWIYEQYF; CDR3 DNA: TGTGCCAGCGGTGACTGGATCTACGAGCAGTACTTC
clone size: few; J gene: TRBJ2-7; V gene: TRBV3-1; D gene: TRBD2; CDR3 protein: CASSHLAGGNEQYF; CDR3 DNA: TGTGCCAGCAGCCACCTAGCGGGAGGGAACGAGCAGTACTTC
clone size: few; J gene: TRBJ2-1; V gene: TRBV20-1; D gene: .; CDR3 protein: CSAGRTFHGNEQFF; CDR3 DNA: TGCAGTGCTGGGAGGACTTTCCACGGCAATGAGCAGTTCTTC
clone size: few; J gene: TRBJ2-1; V gene: TRBV11-2; D gene: .; CDR3 protein: CASSSLQGYEQFF; CDR3 DNA: TGTGCCAGCAGCTCACTCCAGGGGTATGAGCAGTTCTTC
clone size: .; J gene: TRBJ2-3; V gene: TRBV7-8; D gene: TRBD2; CDR3 protein: CASSSGLGVTDTQYF; CDR3 DNA: TGTGCCAGCAGCTCGGGACTAGGGGTTACAGATACGCAGTATTTT
clone size: .; J gene: TRBJ1-1; V gene: TRBV14; D gene: .; CDR3 protein: CASRKQGNTEAFF; CDR3 DNA: TGTGCCAGCAGAAAACAGGGGAACACTGAAGCTTTCTTT
clone size: few; J gene: TRBJ2-3; V gene: TRBV29-1; D gene: TRBD2; CDR3 protein: CSVDPSGSTDTQYF; CDR3 DNA: TGCAGCGTTGACCCTAGCGGGAGCACAGATACGCAGTATTTT
clone size: .; J gene: TRBJ2-1; V gene: TRBV20-1; D gene: TRBD2; CDR3 protein: CSARVSGRAISYNEQFF; CDR3 DNA: TGCAGTGCTAGGGTGAGCGGGAGGGCCATCTCCTACAATGAGCAGTTCTTC
clone size: .; J gene: TRBJ2-3; V gene: TRBV5-1; D gene: TRBD2; CDR3 protein: CASSFDQLAGRTDTQYF; CDR3 DNA: TGCGCCAGCAGCTTCGACCAACTAGCGGGGCGCACAGATACGCAGTATTTT
clone size: .; J gene: TRBJ1-5; V gene: TRBV28; D gene: .; CDR3 protein: CASSLIRVGQPQHF; CDR3 DNA: TGTGCCAGCAGTTTGATCAGGGTAGGGCAGCCCCAGCATTTT
clone size: .; J gene: TRBJ2-3; V gene: TRBV12-3/TRBV12-4; D gene: TRBD2; CDR3 protein: CASSGGTSGPPDTQYF; CDR3 DNA: TGTGCCAGCAGTGGCGGGACTAGTGGGCCACCAGATACGCAGTATTTT
clone size: .; J gene: TRBJ2-4; V gene: TRBV20-1; D gene: .; CDR3 protein: CSAILGRDEQYF; CDR3 DNA: TGCAGTGCTATCCTTGGACGGGATGAGCAGTACTTC
clone size: .; J gene: TRBJ1-5; V gene: TRBV20-1; D gene: .; CDR3 protein: CSAGDGYQPQHF; CDR3 DNA: TGCAGTGCTGGGGATGGTTATCAGCCCCAGCATTTT
clone size: .; J gene: TRBJ1-1; V gene: TRBV5-1; D gene: .; CDR3 protein: CASSLVPNQDTEAFF; CDR3 DNA: TGCGCCAGCAGCTTGGTCCCCAATCAGGACACTGAAGCTTTCTTT
clone size: .; J gene: TRBJ2-1; V gene: TRBV5-1; D gene: TRBD2; CDR3 protein: CASSRAGTRNEQFF; CDR3 DNA: TGCGCCAGCAGTCGAGCCGGGACTAGAAATGAGCAGTTCTTC
clone size: many; J gene: TRBJ2-3; V gene: TRBV9; D gene: .; CDR3 protein: CASSVQGDTQYF; CDR3 DNA: TGTGCCAGCAGCGTACAGGGAGATACGCAGTATTTT
clone size: many; J gene: TRBJ2-3; V gene: TRBV5-1; D gene: .; CDR3 protein: CASSLASDRDTQYF; CDR3 DNA: TGCGCCAGCAGCTTGGCTAGCGATAGAGATACGCAGTATTTT
clone size: many; J gene: TRBJ2-7; V gene: TRBV6-5; D gene: .; CDR3 protein: CAITGLYEQYF; CDR3 DNA: TGTGCCATCACAGGGCTCTACGAGCAGTACTTC
clone size: few; J gene: TRBJ1-1; V gene: TRBV4-2; D gene: .; CDR3 protein: CASSQDRRYTEAFF; CDR3 DNA: TGTGCCAGCAGCCAAGATCGGCGGTACACTGAAGCTTTCTTT
clone size: .; J gene: TRBJ2-1; V gene: TRBV5-1; D gene: .; CDR3 protein: CASSSTGARSYNEQFF; CDR3 DNA: TGCGCCAGCAGCTCGACCGGGGCCCGCTCCTACAATGAGCAGTTCTTC
clone size: few; J gene: TRBJ2-7; V gene: TRBV24-1; D gene: .; CDR3 protein: CATSDLKGTEQYF; CDR3 DNA: TGTGCCACCAGTGATTTGAAAGGGACCGAGCAGTACTTC